This record covers a single TCR beta chain. Its specificity is unknown. One entry per CDR3 protein, called by TCRdb with MiXCR from the RACE reads. Of fewer than 200,000 distinct CDR3 sequences in the sample, around 30% are singletons; the top ten hold approximately 3%. Time point described: pre-sensitization, week 0. The treatment denotes: therapeutic diphenylcyclopropenone sensitization with weekly scalp DPC. Each donor was an alopecia patient between 18 and 70 years of age who qualified for DPC. This specimen comes from a study of human T cells and chemical hapten exposure. About the study: Per-sample variation in TCR yield stemmed mainly from small pooled library volume differences.

Points from the study as a whole: TCRs above 1 in 1000 frequency did not change with DPC sensitization. Positively correlated with patch test score were the counts of PT1 expanded TCRs.

The specimen was whole blood, collected in connection with sensitization to the hapten diphenylcyclopropenone (DPC). The origin of this receptor is a woman aged 25 to 45 with alopecia areata. Some clones in this sample may be carry-over from other donors' samples.

CDR3 sequence reads: CASSEGQQETQYF. Written as DNA, the CDR3 is TGCGCCAGCAGCGAAGGACAGCAAGAGACCCAGTACTTC. The rearrangement uses TRBV5-1 and TRBJ2-5, with D possibly being TRBD1 (6 bases). CDR3 length: 13 amino acids. The germline V and J ends were trimmed by 4 bases and 2 bases, with 9 bases remaining between them. The germline gives CDR1 SGHRS, CDR2 YFSETQ.